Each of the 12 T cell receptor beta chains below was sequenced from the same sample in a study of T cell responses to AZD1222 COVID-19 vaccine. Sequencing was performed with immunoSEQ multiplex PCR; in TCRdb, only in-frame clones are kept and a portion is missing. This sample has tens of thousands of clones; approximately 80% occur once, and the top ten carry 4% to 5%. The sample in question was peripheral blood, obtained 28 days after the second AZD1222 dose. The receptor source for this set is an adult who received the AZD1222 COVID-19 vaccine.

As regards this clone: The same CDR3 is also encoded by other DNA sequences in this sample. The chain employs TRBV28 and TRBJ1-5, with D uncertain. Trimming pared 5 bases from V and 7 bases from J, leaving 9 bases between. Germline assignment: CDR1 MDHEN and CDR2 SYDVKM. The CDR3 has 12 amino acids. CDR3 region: CASSPSGQPQHF. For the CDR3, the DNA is TGTGCCAGCAGTCCATCGGGGCAGCCCCAGCATTTT.

The CDR3 DNA follows: TGCGCCAGCAGTGAGTCAGGGACTAGCGGAGGAGGGGATACGCAGTATTTT. It encodes CASSESGTSGGGDTQYF. The chain links TRBV10-2 to TRBJ2-3, with TRBD2 matching 11 bases. Germline-derived CDR1 and CDR2 are WSHSY and SAAADI. The CDR3 loop spans 17 amino acids. The ends lost 0 bases at V and 6 bases at J; junction bases unmatched: 8.

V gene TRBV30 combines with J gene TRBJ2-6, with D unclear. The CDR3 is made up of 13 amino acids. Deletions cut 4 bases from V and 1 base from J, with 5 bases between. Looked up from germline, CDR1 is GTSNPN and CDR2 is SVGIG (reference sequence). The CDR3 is CAWTKSGANVLTF. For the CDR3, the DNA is TGTGCCTGGACTAAATCTGGGGCCAACGTCCTGACTTTC.

The CDR3 region is CASRVLPTQPQHF. CDR3 in DNA: TGTGCCAGCCGGGTCTTGCCAACCCAGCCCCAGCATTTT. V gene TRBV6-6 combines with J gene TRBJ1-5; D unresolved. The CDR3 has 13 residues. Deletions cut 8 bases from V and 7 bases from J, with 15 bases between. The germline V gene encodes CDR1 MNHNY and CDR2 SVGAGI (reference sequence).

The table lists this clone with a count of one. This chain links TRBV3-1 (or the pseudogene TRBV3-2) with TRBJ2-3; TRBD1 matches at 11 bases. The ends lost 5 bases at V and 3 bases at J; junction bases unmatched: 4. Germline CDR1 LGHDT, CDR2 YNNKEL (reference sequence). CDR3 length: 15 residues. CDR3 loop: CASSDGQGATDTQYF. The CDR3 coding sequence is TGTGCCAGCAGCGACGGACAGGGGGCAACAGATACGCAGTATTTT.

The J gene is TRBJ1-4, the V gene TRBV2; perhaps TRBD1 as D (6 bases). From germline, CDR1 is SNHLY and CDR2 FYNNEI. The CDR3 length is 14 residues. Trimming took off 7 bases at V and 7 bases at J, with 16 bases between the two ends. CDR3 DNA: TGTGCCAGCACCGGCAGGGGCCGGGCTGAAAAACTGTTTTTT. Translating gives CASTGRGRAEKLFF.

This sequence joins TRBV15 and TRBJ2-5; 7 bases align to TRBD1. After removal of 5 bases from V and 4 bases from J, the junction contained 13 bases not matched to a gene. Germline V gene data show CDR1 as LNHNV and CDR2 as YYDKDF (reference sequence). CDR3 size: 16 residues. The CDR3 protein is CATSRRQGGGRETQYF. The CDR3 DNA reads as TGTGCCACCAGCCGTAGACAGGGCGGTGGTAGAGAGACCCAGTACTTC.

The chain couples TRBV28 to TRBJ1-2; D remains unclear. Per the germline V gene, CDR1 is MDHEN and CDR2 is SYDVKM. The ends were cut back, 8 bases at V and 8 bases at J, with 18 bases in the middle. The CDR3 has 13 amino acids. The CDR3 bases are TGTGCCAGCGACCGGGCGGAGGGATTGGGCTACACCTTC. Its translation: CASDRAEGLGYTF.

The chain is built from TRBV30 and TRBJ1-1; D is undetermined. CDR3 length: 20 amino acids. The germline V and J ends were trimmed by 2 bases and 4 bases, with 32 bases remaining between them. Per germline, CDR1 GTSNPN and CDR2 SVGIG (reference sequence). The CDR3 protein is CAWSYPTPPTHRVYVTEAFF. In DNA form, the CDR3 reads TGTGCCTGGAGTTACCCCACCCCCCCCACACATAGGGTATATGTCACTGAAGCTTTCTTT.

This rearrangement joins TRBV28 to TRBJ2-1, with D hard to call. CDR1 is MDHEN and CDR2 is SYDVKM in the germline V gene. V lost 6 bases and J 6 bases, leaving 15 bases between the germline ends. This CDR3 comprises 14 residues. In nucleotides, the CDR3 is TGTGCCAGCAGCCCCCTGGAAACGGGCAATGAGCAGTTCTTC. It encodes CASSPLETGNEQFF.

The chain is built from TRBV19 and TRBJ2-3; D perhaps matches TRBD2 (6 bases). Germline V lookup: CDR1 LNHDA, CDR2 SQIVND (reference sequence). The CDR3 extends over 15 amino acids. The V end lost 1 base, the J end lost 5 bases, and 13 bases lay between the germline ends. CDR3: CASSIGPSAEDTQYF. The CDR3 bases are TGTGCCAGTAGTATAGGTCCTAGCGCCGAAGATACGCAGTATTTT. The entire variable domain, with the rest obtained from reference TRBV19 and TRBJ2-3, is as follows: DGGITQSPKYLFRKEGQNVTLSCEQNLNHDAMYWYRQDPGQGLRLIYYSQIVNDFQKGDIAEGYSVSREKKESFPLTVTSAQKNPTAFYLCASSIGPSAEDTQYFGPGTRLTVL.

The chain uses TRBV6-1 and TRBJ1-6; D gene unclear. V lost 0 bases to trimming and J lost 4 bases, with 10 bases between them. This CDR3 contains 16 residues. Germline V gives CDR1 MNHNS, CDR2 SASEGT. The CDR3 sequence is CASSEARAAYNSPLHF. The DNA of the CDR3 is TGTGCCAGCAGTGAAGCTAGGGCAGCTTATAATTCACCCCTCCACTTT.